This is a list of T cell receptor beta chains from one sample in a study of T cell changes during pregnancy in multiple sclerosis. Assay: immunoSEQ multiplex PCR; the TCRdb copy retains only in-frame clones and omits some. The table lists 85,000 to 90,000 clones, 94% of them singletons. The material was peripheral blood, obtained after pregnancy. The receptors shown here come from a female donor in good health, enrolled as a control in a pregnancy study. Each CDR3 is given with its conserved first and last residue. D genes are given only for firm matches. Expanded clones are given a class, and other clones once, few, many or no size at all.

d_call clone_size cdr3_length j_call v_call cdr3_aa
TRBD1 NA 15 TRBJ2-3 TRBV9 CASSPRDRGLDTQYF
TRBD2 NA 15 TRBJ2-1 TRBV7-6 CASSLLAGGNNEQFF
NA NA 11 TRBJ1-1 TRBV20-1 CSTRTVTEAFF
NA NA 15 TRBJ2-5 TRBV5-1 CASSLLLQGGETQYF
TRBD1 NA 13 TRBJ2-5 TRBV11-3 CASSRDREETQYF
NA NA 14 TRBJ1-1 TRBV2 CASSEVGGGTEAFF
NA NA 15 TRBJ2-7 TRBV10-3 CAIRGLGQRFYEQYF
TRBD2 once 16 TRBJ2-1 TRBV7-9 CASSHGGGRALGEQFF
NA NA 11 TRBJ2-5 TRBV27 CASSRGETQYF
TRBD1 NA 15 TRBJ2-5 TRBV5-6 CASSFLQGWQETQYF
TRBD2 NA 20 TRBJ2-7 TRBV28 CASSLLYSTRRTTSGYEQYF
NA NA 16 TRBJ2-7 TRBV28 CASSPSTLPNSYEQYF
NA NA 15 TRBJ2-5 TRBV5-1 CASSLWEVKQETQYF
TRBD1 NA 14 TRBJ2-5 TRBV2 CASSGGTGEETQYF
TRBD1 NA 17 TRBJ1-1 TRBV25-1 CASSDSPGTGGRTEAFF
TRBD1 NA 15 TRBJ1-5 TRBV7-9 CASSLEGTDNQPQHF
NA NA 16 TRBJ2-1 TRBV5-4 CASSFPLGSSYNEQFF
TRBD2 once 17 TRBJ2-3 TRBV13 CASRSDGGGFGTDTQYF
TRBD2 NA 14 TRBJ2-7 TRBV5-1 CASSRWTSSYEQYF
TRBD2 NA 17 TRBJ2-3 TRBV10-3 CATAGLAGVRGTDTQYF
TRBD2 NA 13 TRBJ2-5 TRBV5-4 CASSFREAETQYF
TRBD1 NA 15 TRBJ2-1 TRBV6-6 CASSYSGQGADEQFF
NA NA 13 TRBJ2-7 TRBV4-1 CASSQTGIGEQYF
NA few 15 TRBJ1-5 TRBV18 CASSPGEYSNQPQHF
TRBD1 NA 16 TRBJ2-3 TRBV27 CASSSPGQGRWDTQYF
NA NA 17 TRBJ2-7 TRBV7-2 CASSSLPRGGSSYEQYF
TRBD2 once 15 TRBJ2-3 TRBV5-1 CASSLSGTSGSTQYF
TRBD1 NA 12 TRBJ2-7 TRBV30 CAWNRRGYEQYF
NA NA 15 TRBJ1-2 TRBV6-4 CASSSRAGFGYGYTF
TRBD1 NA 15 TRBJ2-7 TRBV29-1 CSVDRRQGGTYEQYF
NA NA 14 TRBJ2-1 TRBV6-1 CASRGPSEYNEQFF
NA NA 13 TRBJ2-7 TRBV7-2 CASSWGDSYEQYF
NA NA 14 TRBJ2-7 TRBV13 CASSSLRGVDEQYF
NA NA 13 TRBJ2-7 TRBV30 CAWKGGSAYEQYF
TRBD2 NA 12 TRBJ2-1 TRBV2 CASGTTYNEQFF
TRBD2 NA 14 TRBJ2-7 TRBV5-6 CASSRGGSLYEQYF
TRBD1 NA 13 TRBJ2-3 TRBV6-5 CASRRDRADTQYF
NA NA 13 TRBJ2-5 TRBV27 CASSSSQQETQYF
TRBD2 NA 13 TRBJ2-7 TRBV29-1 CSVLTSGRFEQYF